The text below deals with one TCR beta chain. What it binds is unknown. The data derive from a study of T-cell reconstitution after alpha-beta-depleted transplantation in children. Unique molecular identifiers featured in how the TCRbeta library was prepared. TCRdb reprocessed the PCR reads with MiXCR, giving one entry per CDR3 protein. The table has hundreds of thousands of distinct CDR3 sequences, under 20% seen once; the top ten hold under 6%. CDR1 is SNHLY, CDR2 FYNNEI, per germline. This CDR3 has 15 residues. The V gene lost 7 bases and the J gene lost 0 bases, with 14 bases spanning the gap. Broader study findings: At day 60, the high TCRbeta diversity found in some patients originated from recipient T cells and thymic progenitors that had survived. After transplant, at about two months, alpha-beta T cells were reportedly derived from several hundred expanded graft clones. From newly produced T cells came most of the T-cell counts and diversity one year after transplant.

This sequence joins TRBV2 and TRBJ2-3; possibly TRBD1 for D (6 bases). The sample in question was PBMCs, mostly from graft donor cells, obtained 360 days after TCRalphabeta/CD19-depleted stem cell transplant. The TCR sequence derives from a male patient younger than 18 who had a stem cell transplant for acute lymphoblastic leukemia, so the T cells may come from the graft donor. The CDR3 region is CASTKQGTSTDTQYF. The DNA for the CDR3 is TGTGCCAGCACAAAACAGGGAACAAGCACAGATACGCAGTATTTT.